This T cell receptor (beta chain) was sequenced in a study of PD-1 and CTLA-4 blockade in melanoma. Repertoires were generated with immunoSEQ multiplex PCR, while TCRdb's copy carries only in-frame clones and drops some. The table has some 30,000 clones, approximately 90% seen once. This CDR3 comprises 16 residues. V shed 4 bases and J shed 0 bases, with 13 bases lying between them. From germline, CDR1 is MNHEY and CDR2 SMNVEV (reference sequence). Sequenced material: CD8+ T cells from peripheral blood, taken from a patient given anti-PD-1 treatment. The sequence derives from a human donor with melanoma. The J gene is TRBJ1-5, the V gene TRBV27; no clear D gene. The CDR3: CASSYSDSDSNQPQHF. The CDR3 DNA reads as TGTGCCAGCAGTTACTCAGATTCGGATAGCAATCAGCCCCAGCATTTT.